Many counts were recorded for the clone carrying this T cell receptor beta chain. This sample's time point: newly diagnosed GD, antithyroid drugs for less than 3 months. Construction of the TCR library relied on RNA isolated from PBMCs. The CDR3 contains 18 residues. V was clipped by 0 bases and J by 2 bases; unmatched bases: 4. Germline CDR1 and CDR2: MNHNS and SASEGT. Relying on iRepertoire HTBI primers and Arm-PCR of CDR3 regions, the team built TCR beta libraries. TCRdb itself ran the multiplex PCR reads through MiXCR, one entry per CDR3 protein. The data hold over 400,000 distinct CDR3 sequences, with approximately 14% observed a single time. The entry originates in a study of regulatory T cells in long-lasting Graves disease. Overall study context: The study enrolled newly diagnosed Graves' patients on antithyroid drugs under 3 months.

This same sample was also taken into another study, of T cells in Graves' hyperthyroidism and ophthalmopathy. That investigation notes: The TCR CDR3 was amplified in a first-round RT-PCR using the HTBI primer set. Among clonotypes expanded in thyroid above 0.001, most were also found in blood.

The sample in question was peripheral blood mononuclear cells (PBMCs), obtained at new diagnosis, from a patient treated with antithyroid drugs. This sequence joins TRBV6-1 and TRBJ2-3; TRBD2 agrees at 14 bases. The receptor was derived from a woman between 45 and 65 years old with Graves disease. Here the CDR3 DNA reads TGTGCCAGCAGTGAAGCACGGACTAGCGGGAGGTCCACAGATACGCAGTATTTT. Residues: CASSEARTSGRSTDTQYF.